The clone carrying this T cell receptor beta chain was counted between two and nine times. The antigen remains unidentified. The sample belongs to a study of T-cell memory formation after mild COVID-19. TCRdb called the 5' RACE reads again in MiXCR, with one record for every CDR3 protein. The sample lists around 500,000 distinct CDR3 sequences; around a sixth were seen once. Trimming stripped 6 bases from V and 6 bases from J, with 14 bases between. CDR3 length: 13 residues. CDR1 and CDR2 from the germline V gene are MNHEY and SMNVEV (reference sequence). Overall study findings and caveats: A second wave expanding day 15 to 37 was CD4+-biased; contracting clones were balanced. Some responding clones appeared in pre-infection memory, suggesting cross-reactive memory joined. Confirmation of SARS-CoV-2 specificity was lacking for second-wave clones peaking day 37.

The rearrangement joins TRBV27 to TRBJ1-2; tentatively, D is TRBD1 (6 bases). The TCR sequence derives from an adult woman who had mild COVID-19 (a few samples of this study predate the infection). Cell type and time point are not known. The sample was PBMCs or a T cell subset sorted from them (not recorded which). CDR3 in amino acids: CASRGQPIDGYTF. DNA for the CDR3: TGTGCCAGCAGGGGACAACCTATCGATGGCTACACCTTC.